This is a list of T cell receptor beta chains from one sample in a study of CD8 T cell repertoires and HIV-1 epitope variants. The table came from immunoSEQ multiplex PCR; TCRdb's copy has only in-frame clones and leaves some out. The sample shows under 100,000 clones, 60% to 80% of them seen only once. What was sequenced was uncultured baseline CD8+ T cells from peripheral blood mononuclear cells (PBMCs). The receptors were gathered from a male donor with HIV. Both conserved end residues are part of each CDR3. The order of the fields is CDR3 length, D gene, V gene, clone size, J gene, CDR3 protein, CDR3 DNA. A D gene is named only where the DNA matches it firmly. The size entry is marked missing in some rows and otherwise reads once, few, many or a size class.

19	-	TRBV10-3	-	TRBJ1-3	CAISAGGSGVHLSGNTIYF	TGTGCCATCAGTGCGGGGGGGTCAGGCGTGCACCTCTCTGGAAACACCATATATTTT
15	TRBD1	TRBV27	-	TRBJ1-4	CASSDTGESTGKLFF	TGTGCCAGCAGCGACACAGGGGAGTCGACCGGAAAACTGTTTTTT
17	-	TRBV5-6	-	TRBJ1-5	CASSQLGTTDLNQPQHF	TGTGCCAGCAGCCAGCTTGGCACAACAGACCTCAATCAGCCCCAGCATTTT
12	-	TRBV5-4	-	TRBJ1-1	CASSFGGTEAFF	TGTGCCAGCAGCTTTGGGGGGACTGAAGCTTTCTTT
13	-	TRBV6-1	-	TRBJ1-4	CASRWAANEKLFF	TGTGCCAGCAGATGGGCAGCAAATGAAAAACTGTTTTTT
13	-	TRBV9	-	TRBJ2-1	CASSVVASGEQFF	TGTGCCAGCAGCGTAGTTGCCTCGGGTGAGCAGTTCTTC
12	-	TRBV18	-	TRBJ2-1	CASSPEMAEQFF	TGTGCCAGCTCACCAGAGATGGCTGAGCAGTTCTTC
13	-	TRBV5-6	-	TRBJ2-7	CASSLRTSYEQYF	TGTGCCAGCAGCTTGCGGACCTCCTACGAGCAGTACTTC
15	-	TRBV28	-	TRBJ2-1	CASSLGPGDKGEQFF	TGTGCCAGCAGTTTGGGCCCAGGGGATAAGGGTGAGCAGTTCTTC
16	-	TRBV9	many	TRBJ1-6	CASSAPGSSYNSPLHF	TGTGCCAGCAGCGCCCCCGGGAGCTCCTATAATTCACCCCTCCACTTT
14	-	TRBV7-9	-	TRBJ1-3	CASSLDSAGNTIYF	TGTGCCAGCAGCCTAGACAGTGCTGGAAACACCATATATTTT
13	-	TRBV30	many	TRBJ1-1	CAWSELINTEAFF	TGTGCCTGGAGTGAACTGATTAACACTGAAGCTTTCTTT
16	-	TRBV19	-	TRBJ2-7	CASSIEAPTGSYEQYF	TGTGCCAGTAGTATAGAGGCCCCCACGGGCTCCTACGAGCAGTACTTC
14	TRBD1	TRBV27	-	TRBJ2-7	CASGRTGSSYEQYF	TGTGCCAGCGGCCGGACAGGGTCAAGCTACGAGCAGTACTTC
15	-	TRBV10-3	-	TRBJ1-5	CAISESGGSNQPQHF	TGTGCCATCAGTGAGTCCGGCGGGAGCAATCAGCCCCAGCATTTT
15	-	TRBV5-1	once	TRBJ2-7	CASSLGAGPSYEQYF	TGCGCCAGCAGCTTGGGTGCCGGACCCTCCTACGAGCAGTACTTC
12	-	TRBV7-9	-	TRBJ2-3	CASVLSEFTQYF	TGTGCCAGCGTCCTTTCGGAGTTTACGCAGTATTTT
16	TRBD1	TRBV29-1	-	TRBJ2-6	CSVGGTGGAGANVLTF	TGCAGCGTTGGGGGGACAGGGGGCGCTGGGGCCAACGTCCTGACTTTC
15	-	TRBV19	few	TRBJ2-3	CASSIGDRPTDTQYF	TGTGCCAGTAGTATAGGTGACAGGCCCACAGATACGCAGTATTTT
12	-	TRBV7-2	-	TRBJ2-3	CASSWSTDTQYF	TGTGCCAGCAGCTGGAGCACAGATACGCAGTATTTT
12	-	TRBV7-2	once	TRBJ2-5	CASSSSMETQYF	TGTGCCAGCAGCTCTTCCATGGAGACCCAGTACTTC
11	-	TRBV7-2	-	TRBJ2-7	CASSPGYEQYF	TGTGCCAGCAGCCCGGGCTACGAGCAGTACTTC
13	-	TRBV6-1	-	TRBJ1-5	CASSVRSNQPQHF	TGTGCCAGCAGTGTCAGGTCAAATCAGCCCCAGCATTTT
14	TRBD1	TRBV5-1	-	TRBJ2-7	CASSLRTGVSEQYF	TGCGCCAGCAGCTTAAGGACAGGGGTAAGCGAGCAGTACTTC
15	-	TRBV28	-	TRBJ2-6	CASSFETSGANVLTF	TGTGCCAGCAGTTTTGAAACCTCTGGGGCCAACGTCCTGACTTTC
17	-	TRBV28	-	TRBJ1-5	CASSLGETRRGNQPQHF	TGTGCCAGCAGTTTAGGGGAAACACGTCGGGGTAATCAGCCCCAGCATTTT
16	TRBD1	TRBV5-6	-	TRBJ2-7	CASSLITGEAFDEQYF	TGTGCCAGCAGCTTGATCACAGGGGAAGCCTTCGACGAGCAGTACTTC
15	-	TRBV19	-	TRBJ1-3	CASSIRRDKGNTIYF	TGTGCCAGTAGTATCCGCCGGGACAAGGGAAACACCATATATTTT
14	TRBD2	TRBV5-5	-	TRBJ2-7	CASSLAWGGSEQYF	TGTGCCAGCAGCTTGGCCTGGGGGGGGTCCGAGCAGTACTTC
17	TRBD2	TRBV30	-	TRBJ2-2	CAWSVRSGGLNTGELFF	TGTGCCTGGAGTGTTAGGAGCGGGGGGCTTAACACCGGGGAGCTGTTTTTT
14	TRBD1	TRBV2	few	TRBJ2-1	CAIQGASQIDEQFF	TGTGCCATACAGGGGGCCTCCCAAATCGATGAGCAGTTCTTC
13	-	TRBV7-9	-	TRBJ2-1	CASSLEVRHEQFF	TGTGCCAGCAGCTTAGAAGTCCGGCATGAGCAGTTCTTC
13	TRBD1	TRBV27	-	TRBJ1-2	CASSQQGAGGYTF	TGTGCCAGCAGTCAACAGGGGGCTGGGGGCTACACCTTC
17	-	TRBV29-1	-	TRBJ1-5	CSVQGARVPGGNQPQHF	TGCAGCGTTCAAGGGGCTCGGGTCCCCGGCGGCAATCAGCCCCAGCATTTT
14	-	TRBV28	-	TRBJ1-5	CASSLLVSNQPQHF	TGTGCCAGCAGTTTACTTGTGAGCAATCAGCCCCAGCATTTT